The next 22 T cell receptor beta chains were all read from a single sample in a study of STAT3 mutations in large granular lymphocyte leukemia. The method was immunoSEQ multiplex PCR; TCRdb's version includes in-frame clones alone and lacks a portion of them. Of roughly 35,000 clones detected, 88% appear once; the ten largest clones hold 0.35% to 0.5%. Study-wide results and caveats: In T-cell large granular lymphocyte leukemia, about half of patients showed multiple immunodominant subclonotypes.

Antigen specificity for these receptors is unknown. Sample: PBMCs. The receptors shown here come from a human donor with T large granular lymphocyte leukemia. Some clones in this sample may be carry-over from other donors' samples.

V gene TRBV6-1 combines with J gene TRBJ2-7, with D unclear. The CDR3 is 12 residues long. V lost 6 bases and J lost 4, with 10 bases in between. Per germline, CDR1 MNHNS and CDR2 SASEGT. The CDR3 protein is CASRGDGYEQYV. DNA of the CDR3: TGTGCCAGCAGAGGCGACGGGTACGAGCAGTACGTC.

CDR3: CATSLRGDLYEQYF. CDR3 coding DNA: TGTGCCACCAGCCTTCGGGGGGATCTCTACGAGCAGTACTTC. V gene TRBV15 combines with J gene TRBJ2-7, with TRBD2 matching 7 bases. From germline, CDR1 is LNHNV and CDR2 YYDKDF (reference sequence). V lost 5 bases and J lost 3; bases outside the gene matches: 7. The CDR3 extends over 14 amino acids.

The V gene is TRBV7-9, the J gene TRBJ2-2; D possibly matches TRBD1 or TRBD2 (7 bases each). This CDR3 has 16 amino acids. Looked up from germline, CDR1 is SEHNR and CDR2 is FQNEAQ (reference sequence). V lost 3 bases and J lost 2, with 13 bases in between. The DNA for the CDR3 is TGTGCCAGCAGCTTCCCCAGGGGGGGTAACACCGGGGAGCTGTTTTTT. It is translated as CASSFPRGGNTGELFF. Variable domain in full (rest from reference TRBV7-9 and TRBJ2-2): DTGVSQNPRHKITKRGQNVTFRCDPISEHNRLYWYRQTLGQGPEFLTYFQNEAQLEKSRLLSDRFSAERPKGSFSTLEIQRTEQGDSAMYLCASSFPRGGNTGELFFGEGSRLTVL.

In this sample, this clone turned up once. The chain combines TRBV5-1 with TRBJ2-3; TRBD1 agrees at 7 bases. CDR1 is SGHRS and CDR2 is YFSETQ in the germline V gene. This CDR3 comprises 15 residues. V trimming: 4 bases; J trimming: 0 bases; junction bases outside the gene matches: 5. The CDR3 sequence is CASSRGQFSTDTQYF. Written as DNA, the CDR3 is TGCGCCAGCAGCCGGGGACAGTTTAGCACAGATACGCAGTATTTT.

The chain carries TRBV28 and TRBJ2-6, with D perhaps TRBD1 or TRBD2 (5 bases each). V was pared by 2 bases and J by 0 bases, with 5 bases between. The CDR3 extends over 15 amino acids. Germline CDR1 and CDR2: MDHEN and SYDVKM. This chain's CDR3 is CASSLGGSGANVLTF. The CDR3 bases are TGTGCCAGCAGTTTAGGGGGCTCTGGGGCCAACGTCCTGACTTTC.

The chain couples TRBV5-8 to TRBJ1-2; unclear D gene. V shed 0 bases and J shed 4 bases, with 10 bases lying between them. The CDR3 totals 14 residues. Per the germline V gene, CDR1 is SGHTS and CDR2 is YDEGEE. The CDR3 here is CASSLGIGIYGYTF. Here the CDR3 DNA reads TGTGCCAGCAGCTTGGGGATTGGTATCTATGGCTACACCTTC.

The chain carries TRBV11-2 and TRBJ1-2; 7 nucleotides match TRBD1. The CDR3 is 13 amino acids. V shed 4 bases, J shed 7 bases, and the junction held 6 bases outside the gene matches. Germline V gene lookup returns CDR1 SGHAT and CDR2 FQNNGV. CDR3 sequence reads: CASSSQGVSGYTF. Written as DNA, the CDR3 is TGTGCCAGCAGCTCGCAGGGGGTCAGTGGCTACACCTTC.

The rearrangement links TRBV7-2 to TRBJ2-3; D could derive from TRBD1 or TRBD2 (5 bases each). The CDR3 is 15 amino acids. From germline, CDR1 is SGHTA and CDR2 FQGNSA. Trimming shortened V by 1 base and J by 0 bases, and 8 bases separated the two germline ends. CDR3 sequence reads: CASSLGDLSTDTQYF. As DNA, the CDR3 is TGTGCCAGCAGCTTAGGGGACCTCAGCACAGATACGCAGTATTTT.

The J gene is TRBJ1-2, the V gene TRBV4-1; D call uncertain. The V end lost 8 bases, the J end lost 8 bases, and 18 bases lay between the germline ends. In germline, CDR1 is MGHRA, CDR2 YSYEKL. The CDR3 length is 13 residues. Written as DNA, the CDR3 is TGCGCCAGCTCAGGACCCGCCCGCGGGGGCTACACCTTC. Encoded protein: CASSGPARGGYTF.

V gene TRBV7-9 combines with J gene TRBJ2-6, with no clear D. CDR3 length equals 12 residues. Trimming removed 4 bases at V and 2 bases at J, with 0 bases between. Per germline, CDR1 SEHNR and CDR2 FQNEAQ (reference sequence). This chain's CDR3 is CASSSGANVLTF. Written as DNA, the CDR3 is TGTGCCAGCAGCTCTGGGGCCAACGTCCTGACTTTC. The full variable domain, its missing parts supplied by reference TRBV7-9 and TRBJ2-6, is DTGVSQNPRHKITKRGQNVTFRCDPISEHNRLYWYRQTLGQGPEFLTYFQNEAQLEKSRLLSDRFSAERPKGSFSTLEIQRTEQGDSAMYLCASSSGANVLTFGAGSRLTVL.

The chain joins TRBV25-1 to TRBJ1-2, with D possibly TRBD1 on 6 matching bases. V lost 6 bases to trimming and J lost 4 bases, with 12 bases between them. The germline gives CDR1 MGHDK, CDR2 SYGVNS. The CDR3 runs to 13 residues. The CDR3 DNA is TGTGCCAGCAGCCGACAGGAACCCTATGGCTACACCTTC. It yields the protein CASSRQEPYGYTF.

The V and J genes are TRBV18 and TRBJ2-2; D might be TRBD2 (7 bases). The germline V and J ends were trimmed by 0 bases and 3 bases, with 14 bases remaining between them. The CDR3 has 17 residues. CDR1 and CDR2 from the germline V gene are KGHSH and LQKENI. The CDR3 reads CASSPPEGGPHTGELFF. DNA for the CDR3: TGTGCCAGCTCACCACCGGAGGGGGGGCCCCACACCGGGGAGCTGTTTTTT.

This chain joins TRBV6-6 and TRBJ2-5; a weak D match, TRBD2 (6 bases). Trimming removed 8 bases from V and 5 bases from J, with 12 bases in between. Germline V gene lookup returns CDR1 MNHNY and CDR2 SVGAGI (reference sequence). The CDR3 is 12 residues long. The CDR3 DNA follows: TGTGCCAGCGGAGCGGGTGGCGAGACCCAGTACTTC. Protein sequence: CASGAGGETQYF.

The CDR3 loop reads CASSIGPTTNEKLFF. CDR3 nucleotide sequence: TGCGCCAGCAGTATTGGACCTACAACTAATGAAAAACTGTTTTTT. This chain links TRBV5-1 with TRBJ1-4, with no clear D. V was trimmed by 5 bases and J by 0 bases, leaving 11 bases between them. CDR3 length equals 15 residues. CDR1 and CDR2 (germline): SGHRS, YFSETQ.

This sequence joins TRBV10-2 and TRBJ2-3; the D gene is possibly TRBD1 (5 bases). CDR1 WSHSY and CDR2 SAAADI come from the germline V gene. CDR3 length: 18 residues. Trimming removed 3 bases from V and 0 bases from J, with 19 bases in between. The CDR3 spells CASSDGYRRLLSTDTQYF. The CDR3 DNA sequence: TGCGCCAGCAGTGACGGGTACAGGCGACTTCTCAGCACAGATACGCAGTATTTT.

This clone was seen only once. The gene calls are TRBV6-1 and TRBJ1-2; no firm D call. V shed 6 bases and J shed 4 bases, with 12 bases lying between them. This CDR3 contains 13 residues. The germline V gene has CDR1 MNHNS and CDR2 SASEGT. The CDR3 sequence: CASRAPGIYGYTF. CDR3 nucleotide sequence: TGTGCCAGCAGAGCCCCGGGGATCTATGGCTACACCTTC.

CDR3 bases: TGTGCCAGCAGCAAGGGAGAGAACTACACCTTC. Translating it yields CASSKGENYTF. The V call is TRBV5-4, the J call TRBJ1-2, with D hard to call. This CDR3 spans 11 amino acids. Deletions cut 4 bases from V and 10 bases from J, with 11 bases between. Germline CDR1 is SGHNT and CDR2 is YYREEE (reference sequence).

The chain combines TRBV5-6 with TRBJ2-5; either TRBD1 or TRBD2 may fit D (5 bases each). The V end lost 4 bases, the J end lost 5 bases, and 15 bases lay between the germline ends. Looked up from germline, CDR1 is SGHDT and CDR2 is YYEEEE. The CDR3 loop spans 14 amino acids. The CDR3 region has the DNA TGTGCCAGCAGCGGGACCGGGCTTGGGGAGACCCAGTACTTC. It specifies CASSGTGLGETQYF.

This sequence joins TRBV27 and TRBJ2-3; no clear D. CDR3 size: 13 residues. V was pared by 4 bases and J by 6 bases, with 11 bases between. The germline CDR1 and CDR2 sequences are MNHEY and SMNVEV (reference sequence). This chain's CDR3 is CASSSLSYDTQYF. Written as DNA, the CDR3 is TGTGCCAGCAGTTCACTAAGCTATGATACGCAGTATTTT.

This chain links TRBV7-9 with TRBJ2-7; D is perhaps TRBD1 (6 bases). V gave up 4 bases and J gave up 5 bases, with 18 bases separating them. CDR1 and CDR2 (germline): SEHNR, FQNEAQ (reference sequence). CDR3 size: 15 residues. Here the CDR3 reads CASSSRDTSYDEQYF. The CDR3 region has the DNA TGTGCCAGCAGCTCCCGGGACACCTCCTACGACGAGCAGTACTTC.

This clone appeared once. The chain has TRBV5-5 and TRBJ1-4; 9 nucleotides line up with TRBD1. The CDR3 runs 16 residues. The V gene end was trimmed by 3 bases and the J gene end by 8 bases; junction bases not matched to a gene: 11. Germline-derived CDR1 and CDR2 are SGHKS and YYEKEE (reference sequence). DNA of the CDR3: TGTGCCAGCAGCTGGGGGTTATCCGGGACAGGGGAAAAACTGTTTTTT. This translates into CASSWGLSGTGEKLFF.

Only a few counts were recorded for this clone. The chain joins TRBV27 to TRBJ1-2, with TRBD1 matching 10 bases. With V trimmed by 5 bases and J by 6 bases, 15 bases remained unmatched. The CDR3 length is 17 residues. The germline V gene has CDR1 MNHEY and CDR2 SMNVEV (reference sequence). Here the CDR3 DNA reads TGTGCCAGCAGTCCCTTGTGGGGACAGGGGACCCTCCATGGCTACACCTTC. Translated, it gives CASSPLWGQGTLHGYTF.